This TCR beta chain stems from a study of cytomegalovirus exposure and HLA in healthy donors (dated by TCRdb to 2017 to 2019). For the wider study: The 666 repertoires of the first cohort and the 95 to 150 validation repertoires were produced on the same platform, according to a later analysis. The study aimed to test whether cataloging public T cell receptors could reveal signatures of past pathogen exposure. Besides the first cohort of roughly 640 subjects, a separate validation cohort made up of 120 or so different subjects was used. To predict cytomegalovirus infection status, the study combined high-throughput TCR immunosequencing, statistical association of individual TCRs with disease status, and machine learning.

As concerns this clone: Its antigen is still unknown. No qualities accompany the bases; no much larger clone lies one base away.

The donors were included in the validation cohort of roughly 120 subjects, a group kept apart from the roughly 670-subject first cohort. Library generation was performed with the immunoSEQ multiplex PCR assay. Regarding the original processing steps: A statistical classification framework was developed to diagnose cytomegalovirus status using the catalog of TCR beta chain sequences. In TCRdb, the immuneACCESS table is reduced to in-frame sequences with V and J assigned. These tables do not hold every clone; where another copy was compared, an unresolved V gene accounts for under half, and the others remain unexplained. That table is the source of V, J and clone size, and D and trimming were worked out from the DNA. In this sample the table shows approximately 280,000 clones, more than 75% of which occur a single time. The ten biggest clones cover about 0.85% of the sample. There are 19 amino acids in the CDR3, from cysteine to phenylalanine inclusive. The read is trimmed to its CDR3 DNA, 57 bases read in frame from base 1. CDR1 and CDR2 were assigned from the germline V gene as SGHAT and FQNNGV. Relative to germline, V is missing 0 bases and J is missing 2 bases, with 14 bases of the junction outside any gene match.

What the research found in general, with its limitations: In vitro tests confirmed that a few of the cytomegalovirus-associated TCR beta chains recognize cytomegalovirus antigens. Most TCR sequences were observed very rarely across donors, whereas some public TCRs were present in many individuals. A total of roughly 160 TCR beta chains were listed by the study as associated with cytomegalovirus. The validation cohort had no HLA typing available for a later analysis, so co-occurrence within that cohort was assessed over all 130 or so repertoires. Cytomegalovirus status was reported to be diagnosed by the classifier with high specificity and sensitivity in both the original and validation cohorts. A later analysis found that TCRs clustered in the first cohort also tended to co-occur in the roughly 110 validation repertoires, with 90% to 95% of cluster scores above 0. According to the authors, the approach could potentially be generalized to other disease states and immunological phenotypes.

Sequencing input: PBMCs. This sequence was found in a woman aged 18-30 years in good health and CMV-seronegative. The chain is made from TRBV11-2 and TRBJ1-2; 8 of the junction bases match TRBD1. The nucleotide sequence is given as TGTGCCAGCAGCTTAGATCGAGCCTGGACAAACAGGGGGAACTATGGCTACACCTTC. Its coded protein is CASSLDRAWTNRGNYGYTF.